Shown below are 8 T cell receptor beta chains from a single sample sequenced in a study of cytomegalovirus exposure and HLA in healthy donors. Both 60 Vbeta primers and 13 Jbeta primers went into the PCR. The assay was immunoSEQ multiplex PCR, and TCRdb's table has in-frame clones only and misses some. The table includes roughly 56,000 clones, roughly 86% detected once. The sample taken for sequencing was PBMCs. The receptor source for this set is a man aged 18 to 29 in good health and CMV-seronegative.

This clone was counted once. The chain employs TRBV11-2 and TRBJ1-6, with D possibly matching TRBD1 (6 bases). CDR1 is SGHAT, CDR2 FQNNGV, per germline. The CDR3 runs 14 residues. The germline V and J ends were trimmed by 10 bases and 2 bases, with 12 bases remaining between them. The CDR3: CAISQGPYNSPLHF. The CDR3, as DNA: TGTGCCATCTCACAGGGTCCCTATAATTCACCCCTCCACTTT.

The chain carries TRBV7-3 and TRBJ1-2, with 9 bases aligning to TRBD1. Germline-derived CDR1 and CDR2 are SGHTA and FQGTGA. The CDR3 sequence is 14 residues long. V lost 5 bases and J lost 4; bases outside the gene matches: 5. CDR3 sequence reads: CASSPGTGLYGYTF. CDR3 DNA sequence: TGTGCCAGCAGCCCGGGGACAGGGCTCTATGGCTACACCTTC.

This chain uses TRBV28 with TRBJ2-5, with D maybe TRBD1 (6 bases). This CDR3 spans 13 amino acids. Looked up from germline, CDR1 is MDHEN and CDR2 is SYDVKM. Trimming took off 7 bases at V and 0 bases at J, with 9 bases between the two ends. DNA of the CDR3: TGTGCCAGCAAAACAGGGTACCAAGAGACCCAGTACTTC. Protein product: CASKTGYQETQYF. Filled out from reference TRBV28 and TRBJ2-5, the complete variable domain reads DVKVTQSSRYLVKRTGEKVFLECVQDMDHENMFWYRQDPGLGLRLIYFSYDVKMKEKGDIPEGYSVSREKKERFSLILESASTNQTSMYLCASKTGYQETQYFGPGTRLLVL.

The gene calls are TRBV6-5 and TRBJ2-7; possible D gene TRBD1, 6 bases. CDR1 is MNHEY and CDR2 is SVGAGI in the germline V gene. Trimming took 4 bases from V and 6 from J, leaving 16 bases between them. This CDR3 contains 14 residues. CDR3 coding DNA: TGTGCCAGCAGTTTTTCGACAGGCTTCCTCGAGCAGTACTTC. This translates into CASSFSTGFLEQYF.

V is TRBV6-1 and J is TRBJ1-6, with D tentatively TRBD1 (6 bases). CDR3 length equals 14 residues. CDR1 and CDR2 from the germline V gene are MNHNS and SASEGT. The germline V and J ends were trimmed by 6 bases and 7 bases, with 13 bases remaining between them. This CDR3 is CASRGQQENSPLHF. CDR3 bases: TGTGCCAGCAGAGGACAGCAGGAAAATTCACCCCTCCACTTT.

This clone was recorded only once. The CDR3 DNA reads TGTGCCAGCAGTGCGGACAGGGGTTCGACAGATACGCAGTATTTT. Its translation is CASSADRGSTDTQYF. The V call is TRBV6-1, the J call TRBJ2-3, with 9 bases lining up with TRBD1. V was pared by 4 bases and J by 3 bases, with 5 bases of the junction left unmatched. Germline V gene data show CDR1 as MNHNS and CDR2 as SASEGT. This CDR3 has 15 amino acids.

V usage is TRBV4-2 and J usage is TRBJ1-3; tentative D call: TRBD1 (5 bases). Deletions cut 3 bases from V and 4 bases from J, with 16 bases between. CDR1 and CDR2 from the germline V gene are LGHNA and YNFKEQ. The CDR3 is 16 amino acids. CDR3 amino acids: CASSQGGTVSGNTIYF. The CDR3, as DNA: TGTGCCAGCAGCCAGGGGGGGACGGTAAGCGGAAACACCATATATTTT.

The chain uses TRBV30 and TRBJ1-1; no clear D. V was clipped by 0 bases and J by 10 bases, with 9 bases between them. The germline gives CDR1 GTSNPN, CDR2 SVGIG (reference sequence). CDR3 size: 11 residues. CDR3 sequence: CAWSVRQGAFF. The CDR3 DNA sequence: TGTGCCTGGAGTGTCCGACAAGGAGCTTTCTTT.